Following are 6 T cell receptor beta chains from one sample sequenced in a study of blood T cell repertoires in COVID-19. Generated by immunoSEQ multiplex PCR, the TCRdb table keeps only in-frame clones and is missing some. The data hold 150,000 to 200,000 clones, with around 79% observed a single time. Sequencing used peripheral blood. These receptor sequences come from a man aged 50 to 59 who had recovered from COVID-19.

The chain employs TRBV5-1 and TRBJ2-7; 8 nucleotides agree with TRBD1. The CDR3 covers 15 residues. Germline CDR1 is SGHRS and CDR2 is YFSETQ. J lost 4 bases, V lost 1 base, and 7 bases had no gene match. In DNA, the CDR3 is TGCGCCAGCAGCTTGACCGGGACAGGTGTTTACGAGCAGTACTTC. Translating gives CASSLTGTGVYEQYF.

The CDR3 DNA sequence: TGTGCCAGCAGTGAAGAGGGGAGGTCGGGCGGCTACACCTTC. This codes for CASSEEGRSGGYTF. The chain uses TRBV2 and TRBJ1-2; D may be TRBD1 (5 bases). There are 14 residues in the CDR3. Germline values: CDR1 SNHLY, CDR2 FYNNEI. Trimming left V 1 base short and J 8 bases short, with 14 bases between. The entire variable domain, with the rest obtained from reference TRBV2 and TRBJ1-2, is as follows: EPEVTQTPSHQVTQMGQEVILRCVPISNHLYFYWYRQILGQKVEFLVSFYNNEISEKSEIFDDQFSVERPDGSNFTLKIRSTKLEDSAMYFCASSEEGRSGGYTFGSGTRLTVV.

J is TRBJ1-2 and V is TRBV29-1, with unresolved D. Per the germline V gene, CDR1 is SQVTM and CDR2 is ANQGSEA. V dropped 6 bases and J dropped 1 base, with 15 bases sitting between them. The CDR3 has 14 residues. This chain's CDR3 is CSVGRIGSNYGYTF. CDR3 in DNA: TGCAGCGTGGGCCGTATTGGGAGTAACTATGGCTACACCTTC. Using reference TRBV29-1 and TRBJ1-2 for the parts outside the CDR3, the full variable domain is SAVISQKPSRDICQRGTSLTIQCQVDSQVTMMFWYRQQPGQSLTLIATANQGSEATYESGFVIDKFPISRPNLTFSTLTVSNMSPEDSSIYLCSVGRIGSNYGYTFGSGTRLTVV.

This clone showed up just once. The chain recombines TRBV30 with TRBJ2-1, with a weak D call TRBD1 (6 bases). Germline CDR1 reads GTSNPN; CDR2 reads SVGIG (reference sequence). The CDR3 covers 15 residues. The V and J ends lost 5 bases and 7 bases respectively, with 21 bases between them. CDR3 region: CAWGLERDIGNEQFF. The CDR3 coding sequence is TGTGCCTGGGGCCTGGAACGGGACATTGGGAATGAGCAGTTCTTC.

This clone has a single count. The chain uses TRBV29-1 and TRBJ2-4, with D tentatively TRBD2 (5 bases). This CDR3 comprises 20 residues. CDR1 and CDR2 (germline): SQVTM, ANQGSEA. Between the trimmed V and J ends, which lost 0 bases and 3 bases, there was a span of 27 bases. CDR3 nucleotides: TGCAGCGTTGAAGATCAGGATTCAATACAGTGGAGGATGGGCAAAAACATTCAGTACTTC. Translated, it gives CSVEDQDSIQWRMGKNIQYF. The full variable domain, rest sourced from reference TRBV29-1 and TRBJ2-4, is SAVISQKPSRDICQRGTSLTIQCQVDSQVTMMFWYRQQPGQSLTLIATANQGSEATYESGFVIDKFPISRPNLTFSTLTVSNMSPEDSSIYLCSVEDQDSIQWRMGKNIQYFGAGTRLSVL.

This clone was observed once. The chain employs TRBV25-1 and TRBJ1-2, with TRBD1 matching over 10 bases. The germline gives CDR1 MGHDK, CDR2 SYGVNS. J lost 5 bases, V lost 6 bases, and 12 bases had no gene match. The CDR3 spans 16 residues. The CDR3 DNA follows: TGTGCCAGCAGCGCTAGTACGACAGGGGGCAGATATGGCTACACCTTC. Its protein is CASSASTTGGRYGYTF.